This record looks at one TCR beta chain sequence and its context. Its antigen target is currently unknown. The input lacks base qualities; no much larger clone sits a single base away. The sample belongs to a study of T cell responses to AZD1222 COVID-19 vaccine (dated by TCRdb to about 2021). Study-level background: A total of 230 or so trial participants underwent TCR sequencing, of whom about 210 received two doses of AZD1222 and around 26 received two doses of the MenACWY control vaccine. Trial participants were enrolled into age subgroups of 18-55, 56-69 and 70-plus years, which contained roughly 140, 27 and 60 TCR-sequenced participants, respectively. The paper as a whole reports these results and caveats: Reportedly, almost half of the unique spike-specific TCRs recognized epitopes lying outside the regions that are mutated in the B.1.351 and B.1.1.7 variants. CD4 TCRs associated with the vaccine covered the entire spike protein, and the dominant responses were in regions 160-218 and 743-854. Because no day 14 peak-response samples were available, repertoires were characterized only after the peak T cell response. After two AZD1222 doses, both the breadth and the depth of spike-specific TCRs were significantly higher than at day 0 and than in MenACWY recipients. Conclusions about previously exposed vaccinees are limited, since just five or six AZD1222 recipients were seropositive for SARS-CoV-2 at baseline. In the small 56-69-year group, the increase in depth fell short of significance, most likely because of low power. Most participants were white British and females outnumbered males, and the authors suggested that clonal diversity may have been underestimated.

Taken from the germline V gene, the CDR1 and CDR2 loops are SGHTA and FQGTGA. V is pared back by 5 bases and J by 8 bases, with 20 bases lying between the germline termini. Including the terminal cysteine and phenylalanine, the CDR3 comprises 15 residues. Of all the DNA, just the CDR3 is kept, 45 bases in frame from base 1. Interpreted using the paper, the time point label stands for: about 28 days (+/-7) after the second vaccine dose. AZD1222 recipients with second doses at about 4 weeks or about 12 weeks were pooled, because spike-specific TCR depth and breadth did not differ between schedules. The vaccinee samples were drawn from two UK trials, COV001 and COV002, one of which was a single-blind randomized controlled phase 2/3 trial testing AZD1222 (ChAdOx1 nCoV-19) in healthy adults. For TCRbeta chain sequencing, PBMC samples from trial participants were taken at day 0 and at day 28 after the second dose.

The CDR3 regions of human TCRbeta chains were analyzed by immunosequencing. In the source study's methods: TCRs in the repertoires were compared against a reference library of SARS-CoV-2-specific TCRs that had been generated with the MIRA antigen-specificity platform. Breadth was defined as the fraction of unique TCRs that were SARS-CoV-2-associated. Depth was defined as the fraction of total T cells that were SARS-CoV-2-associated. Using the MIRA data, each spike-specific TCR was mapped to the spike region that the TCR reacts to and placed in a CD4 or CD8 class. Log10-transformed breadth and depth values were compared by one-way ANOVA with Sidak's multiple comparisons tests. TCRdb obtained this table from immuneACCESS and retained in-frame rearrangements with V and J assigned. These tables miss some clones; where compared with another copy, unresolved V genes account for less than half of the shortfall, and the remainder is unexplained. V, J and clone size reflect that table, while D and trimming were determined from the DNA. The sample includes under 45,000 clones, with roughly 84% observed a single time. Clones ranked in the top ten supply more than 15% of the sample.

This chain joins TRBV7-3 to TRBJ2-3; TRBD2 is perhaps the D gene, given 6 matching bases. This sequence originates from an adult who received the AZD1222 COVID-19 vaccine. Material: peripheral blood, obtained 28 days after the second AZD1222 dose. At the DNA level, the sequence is TGTGCCAGCAGCCCCGCCGCGGGGAGGCAGGGTACGCAGTATTTT. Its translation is CASSPAAGRQGTQYF.